The present T cell receptor beta chain was sequenced within a study of shared clonotypes between healthy human individuals. The repertoire was sequenced with immunoSEQ multiplex PCR; TCRdb's copy has only in-frame clones and lacks some. The repertoire has nearly 600,000 clones, less than 97% of them found once; the top ten carry about 0.11%. About this clone itself: What it recognizes is unknown.

The CDR3 totals 17 residues. Looked up from germline, CDR1 is MDHEN and CDR2 is SYDVKM. Unmatched junction bases numbered 8, after V lost 5 bases and J lost 4 bases. Whole-study results and caveats: Sequencing depth was expected to affect clonotype sharing among donors.

Terminally differentiated effector memory CD45RA+ cells were excluded by CCR7 positive selection of CD45RO-negative cells. The J gene is TRBJ2-6, the V gene TRBV28, with 10 bases aligning to TRBD1. This TCR was recovered from a woman in her 30s in good health. The sample comprised naive CD8+ T cells sorted from blood. This CDR3 reads CASSAIGTGEGANVLTF. The CDR3 coding sequence is TGTGCCAGCAGTGCTATTGGGACAGGGGAAGGGGCCAACGTCCTGACTTTC.